This record looks at one T cell receptor (beta chain) sequence and its context. This record belongs to a study of blood T cell repertoires in COVID-19. Study summary: Samples of COVID-19 (acute and convalescent) were obtained from the United States, Italy and Spain. T cells, B-cell-depleted T cells, or PBMCs supplied cDNA or gDNA.

Per germline, CDR1 LGHNA and CDR2 YSLEER. The CDR3 has 19 amino acids. Trimming took off 0 bases at V and 8 bases at J, with 28 bases between the two ends. Authors' analysis steps: From reference gene primer amplification, estimates of nucleated cell counts were derived. Clones were sequenced by immunoSEQ multiplex PCR, and TCRdb holds only the in-frame ones, with some missing. V and J calls and clone size are as listed in that table; D and trimming were resolved from the DNA. The table lists 30,000 to 45,000 clones, roughly 80% of them singletons. This chain uses TRBV4-3 with TRBJ1-2; maybe TRBD1 (5 bases). The material sequenced was peripheral blood. The receptor comes from a human donor in a cohort sampled during active COVID-19. CDR3 coding DNA: TGCGCCAGCAGCCAAGAGAACGTTAGGGGCGCGGGGAACGCGGGAGGCTACACCTTC. This codes for CASSQENVRGAGNAGGYTF.